This T cell receptor (beta chain) came from a study of cytomegalovirus exposure and HLA in healthy donors. V gave up 6 bases and J gave up 7 bases, with 16 bases separating them. The CDR3 is made up of 14 amino acids. Germline V gene lookup returns CDR1 LNHDA and CDR2 SQIVND (reference sequence). Primers: 60 Vbeta forward and 13 Jbeta reverse. Clones were sequenced by immunoSEQ multiplex PCR, and TCRdb holds only the in-frame ones, with some missing. Of tens of thousands of clones listed, roughly 69% are singletons. This clone was picked up a small number of times. The clonotype comes from a man aged 25-45 years in good health and CMV-seronegative. Source material: PBMCs. The chain carries TRBV19 and TRBJ2-1; D is ambiguous. CDR3 residues: CASRTFENWNEQFF. The CDR3 coding sequence is TGTGCCAGTAGAACTTTCGAGAATTGGAATGAGCAGTTCTTC.